This T cell receptor beta chain emerged from a study of blood T cell repertoires in COVID-19. In the study overall: Samples taken during acute and convalescent COVID-19 were collected in the United States, Italy and Spain.

Cohort assignment relied on participant-reported clinical history. In the study's own analysis: Reference gene primers were amplified, and this amplification served to estimate nucleated cell counts. Clones were sequenced by immunoSEQ multiplex PCR, and TCRdb holds only the in-frame ones, with some missing. That table furnishes V, J and clone size, whereas the DNA furnished D and trimming. The sample has some 390,000 clones, roughly 86% seen once. The sequencing sample was made of PBMCs or T cells enriched from blood (not recorded which). The source is a woman under 40 who had recovered from COVID-19.

The CDR3 sequence: CASSQEGGHQPQHF. For the CDR3, the DNA is TGTGCCAGCAGCCAAGAAGGAGGGCATCAGCCCCAGCATTTT. This chain connects TRBV3-1 (or the pseudogene TRBV3-2) to TRBJ1-5; unclear D gene. The germline CDR1 and CDR2 sequences are LGHDT and YNNKEL (reference sequence). The CDR3 runs 14 residues. The V and J ends lost 0 bases and 5 bases respectively, with 8 bases between them.